The next 21 T cell receptor beta chains were all read from a single sample in a study of tumor and adjacent non-tumor tissue in lung cancer (dated by TCRdb to the late 2010s). RNA was isolated from bulk, unsorted tissue, and RNA quality was assessed with a NanoDrop ND-1000 and an Agilent 2100. Normal lung samples were distant non-tumor tissue taken more than 3 cm from the tumor edge. The library was made by multiplex PCR. Sequenced on an Illumina HiSeq 2500. TCRbeta libraries were constructed through three rounds of nested PCR with primers (Table S4) according to protocols modified from ARM-PCR. Using fastp at Q25 and MiXCR, TCRdb reprocessed the public reads and kept productive beta chains. Identical CDR3 protein sequences are pooled into one entry, listed with their most common genes and DNA. This sample comprises more than 85,000 distinct CDR3 sequences, 55% to 65% of them detected only once. The ten largest clonotypes hold roughly 19% of the sample.

The sample taken for sequencing was distant non-tumor lung tissue. The receptors stem from a man under 40 with non-small cell lung cancer.

About this clonotype: The germline gene is not matched at one end of the junction; a read error may be the cause. CDR3 sequence reads: CAGKSGSFSQSYNEQLF. The DNA of the CDR3 is TGTGCCGGGAAGAGCGGGAGTTTTTCCCAGTCCTACAATGAGCAGTTATTC. The chain carries TRBV30 and TRBJ2-1; 8 bases map to TRBD2. The CDR3 contains 17 residues. In germline, CDR1 is GTSNPN, CDR2 SVGIG (reference sequence).

Details on this clonotype: A much more abundant neighbour one base away suggests this may be a read error. The CDR3 does not end in the conserved phenylalanine or tryptophan, so this is likely a read error. The chain links TRBV5-6 to TRBJ2-7; D gene unclear. V shed 1 base and J shed 3 bases, with 5 bases lying between them. From germline, CDR1 is SGHDT and CDR2 YYEEEE. The CDR3 loop spans 12 amino acids. The CDR3 protein is CASSLFGYEQYS. The DNA for the CDR3 is TGTGCCAGCAGCTTGTTTGGCTACGAGCAGTACTCC.

Comments on this clonotype: At one end, the junction sequence differs from germline, possibly due to a read error. The CDR3 DNA sequence: TGCAGTGTTAGAGATTCGAGACAGGGAAAGTATGGCTACACCTTC. Protein: CSVRDSRQGKYGYTF. The gene calls are TRBV20-1 and TRBJ1-2; TRBD1 agrees at 7 bases. CDR3 size: 15 residues. The germline V gene encodes CDR1 DFQATT and CDR2 SNEGSKA (reference sequence).

About this clonotype itself: This is likely a read error, given that the CDR3 carries no conserved phenylalanine or tryptophan at its end. The chain joins TRBV11-3 to TRBJ2-6; D unclear. V was pared by 5 bases and J by 0 bases, with 8 bases between. This CDR3 spans 15 amino acids. Germline-derived CDR1 and CDR2 are SGHNT and YENEEA. The CDR3 sequence: CASSHSHSGANVLTL. As DNA, the CDR3 is TGTGCCAGCAGCCACAGCCACTCTGGGGCCAACGTCCTGACTTTA.

This clonotype has only a few counts. A read error may explain this, as a much larger clone is one base away. V usage is TRBV20-1 and J usage is TRBJ2-1; D remains unclear. The length of the CDR3 is 15 residues. Germline V CDR1 and CDR2: DFQATT, SNEGSKA (reference sequence). The CDR3 DNA sequence: TGCAGTGCTACTACGGACGTTAGCTCCTACGATGAGCAGTTCTTC. It yields the protein CSATTDVSSYDEQFF.

In its sample, this clonotype was seen once. It may be a read error: a sequence one base away is much more abundant. The J gene is TRBJ2-7, the V gene TRBV12-3 or TRBV12-4; D perhaps matches TRBD1 (6 bases). This CDR3 is built from 11 residues. Trimming pared 10 bases from V and 6 bases from J, leaving 13 bases between. The CDR3, as DNA: TGTGCCACCAGGGGTCAAGGCGAGCAGTACTTC. It encodes CATRGQGEQYF.

Points on this clonotype: A much larger clone differs by one base, so this may be a read error. CDR3 amino acids: CASSSAILQALRAGELFF. The CDR3 region has the DNA TGTGCCAGCAGCTCCGCAATATTACAGGCTCTGAGGGCCGGGGAGCTGTTTTTT. The chain combines TRBV5-6 with TRBJ2-2; D tentatively fits TRBD1 or TRBD2 (5 bases each). Germline lookup yields CDR1 SGHDT and CDR2 YYEEEE. The CDR3 totals 18 residues. V lost 3 bases and J 6 bases, leaving 24 bases between the germline ends.

V gene TRBV11-2 combines with J gene TRBJ2-3; D remains ambiguous. This CDR3 contains 14 residues. The V and J ends lost 2 bases and 4 bases respectively, with 10 bases between them. Germline CDR1 and CDR2: SGHAT and FQNNGV. The CDR3 coding sequence is TGTGCCAGCAGCTTAATGATGGTCGCAGATACGCAGTATTTT. Amino acid sequence: CASSLMMVADTQYF.

This clonotype was detected many times. V is TRBV12-3 or TRBV12-4 and J is TRBJ1-4; D is uncertain. The V end was cut by 8 bases, the J end by 6 bases, with 16 bases between. The CDR3 is 14 amino acids. CDR3 DNA sequence: TGTGCCAGCGCGATCCCGCGGTCGGATGAAAAACTGTTTTTT. Protein product: CASAIPRSDEKLFF.

This clonotype was observed a few times. This clone may be a read error of a much larger clone one base away. Since no conserved phenylalanine or tryptophan closes the CDR3, a read error is the likely cause. J is TRBJ2-7 and V is TRBV29-1; maybe TRBD1 (6 bases). Germline CDR1 and CDR2: SQVTM and ANQGSEA. The CDR3 contains 13 residues. V was cut by 2 bases and J by 6 bases, with 14 bases left in between. The DNA for the CDR3 is TGCAGCGTTGAAATCCAAGACAGGTTCGAGCAGTACCTC. Translating it yields CSVEIQDRFEQYL.

V and J are TRBV6-2 or TRBV6-3 and TRBJ1-5; possibly TRBD1 for D (5 bases). From germline, CDR1 is MNHEY and CDR2 SVGEGT. There are 16 residues in the CDR3. V lost 6 bases to trimming and J lost 5 bases, with 20 bases between them. The CDR3 spells CASRTPNRRPHQPQHF. The CDR3 nucleotides read TGTGCCAGCAGGACCCCGAACAGGAGGCCTCATCAGCCCCAGCATTTT.

J is TRBJ2-7 and V is TRBV15, with D perhaps matching TRBD2 (5 bases). The CDR3 spans 16 residues. Trimming took off 0 bases at V and 5 bases at J, with 17 bases between the two ends. CDR1 is LNHNV and CDR2 is YYDKDF in the germline V gene (reference sequence). The CDR3 region has the DNA TGTGCCACCAGCAGAGATCGGACTCTTGACGGACACGAGCAGTACTTC. Residues: CATSRDRTLDGHEQYF.

This clonotype has just a few counts. A read error may explain this, as a much larger clone is one base away. The V and J genes are TRBV6-2 or TRBV6-3 and TRBJ2-7, with D possibly TRBD1 on 6 matching bases. This CDR3 is built from 12 residues. Germline values: CDR1 MNHEY, CDR2 SVGEGT. In DNA, the CDR3 is TGTGCCAGAAGTTACTCCAGGGGCGAGCAGTACTTC. Translation gives CARSYSRGEQYF.

Comment on this clonotype: The junction differs from germline at one of its ends, possibly a read error. This sequence joins TRBV7-8 and TRBJ2-6, with D perhaps TRBD1 or TRBD2 (5 bases each). Per germline, CDR1 SGHVS and CDR2 FQNEAQ. The CDR3 consists of 15 residues. Here the CDR3 reads CASNLASPGANILTF. The CDR3 DNA follows: TGTGCCAGCAACTTGGCGAGCCCCGGGGCCAACATCCTGACTTTC.

This clonotype was seen ten or more times. V usage is TRBV5-6 and J usage is TRBJ2-5; tentative D call: TRBD1 (6 bases). Trimming pared 4 bases from V and 3 bases from J, leaving 13 bases between. The CDR3 extends over 14 amino acids. CDR1 is SGHDT, CDR2 YYEEEE, per germline. The DNA of the CDR3 is TGTGCCAGCAGCGCACAGGGTCGGGAAGAGACCCAGTACTTC. This sequence encodes CASSAQGREETQYF.

A remark on this clonotype: A junction end diverges from the germline sequence, so it may reflect a read error. The chain recombines TRBV6-5 with TRBJ2-1; tentative D call: TRBD2 (5 bases). The V gene's germline CDR1 is MNHEY and CDR2 SVGAGI. The CDR3 consists of 13 residues. CDR3 DNA: TGTGTCAGCAGCGATACAAGCGGAATTGAGCAGTTCTTC. This sequence encodes CVSSDTSGIEQFF.

Concerning this clonotype: Mismatch with germline at one junction end may stem from a read error. The chain uses TRBV25-1 and TRBJ2-7, with TRBD2 identical over 10 bases. CDR3 length: 15 residues. Germline CDR1 reads MGHDK; CDR2 reads SYGVNS. The CDR3 loop reads CVSSDALAGDYEQYF. The CDR3 bases are TGTGTCAGCAGTGATGCCCTAGCGGGGGATTACGAGCAGTACTTC.

On this clonotype itself: A much larger clone differs from this one at a single base, so this may be a read error. V is TRBV12-3 or TRBV12-4 and J is TRBJ2-2, with 8 bases that match TRBD2. The CDR3 contains 15 residues. CDR3 DNA sequence: TGTGCCAGCAATCCCTTAGCGGGACACACCGGGAAGCTGTTTTTT. Translating it yields CASNPLAGHTGKLFF.

This clonotype was seen a single time. One junction end does not reproduce the germline sequence, and a read error may be involved. The chain is built from TRBV11-3 and TRBJ2-3; D call uncertain. Germline CDR1 is SGHNT and CDR2 is YENEEA. The length of the CDR3 is 12 residues. Here the CDR3 reads CASSLSIDTQYF. The CDR3 DNA reads TGTGCCAGTAGCCTAAGCATAGATACGCAGTATTTT.

With regard to this clonotype: A read error may produce the germline difference seen at one junction end. The chain employs TRBV6-2 or TRBV6-3 and TRBJ1-6; unclear D gene. Germline V gene data show CDR1 as MNHEY and CDR2 as SVGEGT. CDR3 size: 16 residues. Here the CDR3 reads CASSPTDGSNNSHLHF. DNA for the CDR3: TGTGCCAGCAGCCCTACGGACGGGAGTAATAATTCACACCTCCACTTT.

The rearrangement uses TRBV6-2 or TRBV6-3 and TRBJ2-3; unclear D gene. Trimming shortened V by 6 bases and J by 9 bases, and 16 bases separated the two germline ends. The CDR3 extends over 13 amino acids. CDR1 MNHEY and CDR2 SVGEGT come from the germline V gene. The CDR3 is CASSNSRPDTQYF. The CDR3 bases are TGTGCCAGCAGCAACAGCCGGCCCGACACGCAGTATTTT.